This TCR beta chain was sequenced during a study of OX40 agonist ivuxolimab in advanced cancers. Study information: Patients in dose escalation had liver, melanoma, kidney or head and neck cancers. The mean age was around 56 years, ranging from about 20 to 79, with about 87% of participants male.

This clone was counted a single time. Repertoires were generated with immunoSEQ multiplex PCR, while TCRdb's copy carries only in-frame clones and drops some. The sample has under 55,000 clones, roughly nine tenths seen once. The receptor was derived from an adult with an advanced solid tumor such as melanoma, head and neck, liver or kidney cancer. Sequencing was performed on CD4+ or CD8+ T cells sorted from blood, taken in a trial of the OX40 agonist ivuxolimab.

CDR3: CASSQHTGELFF. The CDR3 nucleotides are TGCGCCAGCAGCCAACACACCGGGGAGCTGTTTTTT. J is TRBJ2-2 and V is TRBV4-1; unclear D gene. Germline CDR1 reads MGHRA; CDR2 reads YSYEKL. Trimming took off 2 bases at V and 3 bases at J, with 1 base between the two ends. The CDR3 is made up of 12 amino acids.